These T cell receptor beta chains were read from a single sample in a study of molecular identifiers for immune sequencing clone quantification. TCRdb redid the calling of the PCR reads with MiXCR, one entry per CDR3 protein. The sample carries hundreds of thousands of distinct CDR3 sequences, 25% recorded once. Source material: naive CD8+ T cells from blood, with Jurkat cell RNA spiked in. Receptor source: a human donor in good health. Some libraries in this study had Jurkat cell RNA spiked in. CDR3s include the opening cysteine and the closing phenylalanine or tryptophan. The D gene is left open where the match is weak. Clone size is shown for a subset of rows, as once, few, many or a class of expanded clone.

v_gene: TRBV11-2; d_gene: -; j_gene: TRBJ2-6; abundance: many; CDR3nt: TGTGCCAGCAGTCTAGGGGTCGCAGGCTCTGGGGCCAACGTCCTGACTTTC; CDR3aa: CASSLGVAGSGANVLTF
v_gene: TRBV4-2; d_gene: -; j_gene: TRBJ2-7; abundance: -; CDR3nt: TGTGCCAGCAGCCAAGCTTCAGGGAACGAGCAGTACTTC; CDR3aa: CASSQASGNEQYF
v_gene: TRBV6-2/TRBV6-3; d_gene: -; j_gene: TRBJ2-3; abundance: -; CDR3nt: TGTGCCAGCAGTGAGAGACAGTTGTCATCCCCCACAGATACGCAGTATTTT; CDR3aa: CASSERQLSSPTDTQYF
v_gene: TRBV2; d_gene: TRBD1; j_gene: TRBJ2-3; abundance: few; CDR3nt: TGTGCCAGCAGTGAATGGACAGGGGTCGCAGATACGCAGTATTTT; CDR3aa: CASSEWTGVADTQYF
v_gene: TRBV5-3; d_gene: TRBD1; j_gene: TRBJ1-2; abundance: -; CDR3nt: TGTGCCAGCAGCGGACACGGGACAGGGAGGTTTAATGGCTACACCTTC; CDR3aa: CASSGHGTGRFNGYTF
v_gene: TRBV30; d_gene: TRBD1; j_gene: TRBJ1-1; abundance: few; CDR3nt: TGTGCCTGGAGTCTGACAGGGGGCCAGGTGGAAGCTTTCTTT; CDR3aa: CAWSLTGGQVEAFF
v_gene: TRBV4-3; d_gene: -; j_gene: TRBJ2-4; abundance: few; CDR3nt: TGCGCCAGCAGCCAAGATCGTCGGTTAGGGGGAAAAAACATTCAGTACTTC; CDR3aa: CASSQDRRLGGKNIQYF
v_gene: TRBV5-1; d_gene: -; j_gene: TRBJ2-3; abundance: many; CDR3nt: TGCGCCAGCAGCTCTGACTCCAGCCGATTCACAGATACGCAGTATTTT; CDR3aa: CASSSDSSRFTDTQYF
v_gene: TRBV6-2/TRBV6-3; d_gene: -; j_gene: TRBJ2-2; abundance: -; CDR3nt: TGTGCCAGCAGTTACGAGGGACACATCACCGGGGAGCTGTTTTTT; CDR3aa: CASSYEGHITGELFF
v_gene: TRBV19; d_gene: -; j_gene: TRBJ2-7; abundance: few; CDR3nt: TGTGCCAGTAGCTGGGAAGCCTCCTACGAGCAGTACTTC; CDR3aa: CASSWEASYEQYF
v_gene: TRBV20-1; d_gene: -; j_gene: TRBJ2-5; abundance: few; CDR3nt: TGCAGTGCTGGATCGGAAGGGTTAGTCGAAGAGACCCAGTACTTC; CDR3aa: CSAGSEGLVEETQYF
v_gene: TRBV24-1; d_gene: -; j_gene: TRBJ1-1; abundance: -; CDR3nt: TGTGCCACCAGTGACGAATTCACAGGGTTTCTGAACACTGAAGCTTTCTTT; CDR3aa: CATSDEFTGFLNTEAFF
v_gene: TRBV7-3; d_gene: TRBD1; j_gene: TRBJ1-1; abundance: -; CDR3nt: TGTGCCAGCAGCTTAATGGGGACAGGGGCGAACACTGAAGCTTTCTTT; CDR3aa: CASSLMGTGANTEAFF
v_gene: TRBV7-6; d_gene: -; j_gene: TRBJ1-5; abundance: many; CDR3nt: TGTGCCAGCAGCTTAACTCGGGACAGCAATCAGCCCCAGCATTTT; CDR3aa: CASSLTRDSNQPQHF